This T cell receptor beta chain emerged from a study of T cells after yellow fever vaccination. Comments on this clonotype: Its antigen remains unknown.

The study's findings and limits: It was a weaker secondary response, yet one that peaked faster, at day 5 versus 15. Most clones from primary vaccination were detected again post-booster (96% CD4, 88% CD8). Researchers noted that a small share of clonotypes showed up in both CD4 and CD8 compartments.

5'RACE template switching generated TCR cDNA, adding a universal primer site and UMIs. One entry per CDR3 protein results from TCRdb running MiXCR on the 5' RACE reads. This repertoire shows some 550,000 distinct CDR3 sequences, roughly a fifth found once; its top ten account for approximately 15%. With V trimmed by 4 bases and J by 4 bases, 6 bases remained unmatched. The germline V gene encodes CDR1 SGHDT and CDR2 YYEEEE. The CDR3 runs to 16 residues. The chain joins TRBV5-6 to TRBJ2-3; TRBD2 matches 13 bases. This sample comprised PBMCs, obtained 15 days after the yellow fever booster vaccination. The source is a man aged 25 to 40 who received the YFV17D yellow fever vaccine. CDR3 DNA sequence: TGTGCCAGCAGCCTACTAGCGGGAGGGCCAGCAGATACGCAGTATTTT. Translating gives CASSLLAGGPADTQYF.